What follows describes a single T cell receptor (beta chain). The target antigen is unknown. Here immunoSEQ multiplex PCR was the method, and the copy in TCRdb shows in-frame clones only, minus some. The table shows more than 15,000 clones, with roughly 73% occurring only once. This sample was included in a study of chemoradiotherapy in HPV16-positive cancers. General observations from the study: For HPV16-positive patients, expanding HPV-responsive T cells associated with longer recurrence-free survival. Only a couple of HPV16-positive patients supplied the functional HPV-specificity definition.

Germline values: CDR1 LGHNA, CDR2 YSLEER. This CDR3 is 18 amino acids long. J gave up 3 bases and V 0 bases, and 9 bases lay outside the gene matches. This sample was taken from a patient who underwent chemoradiotherapy. This TCR was sampled from a human donor with HPV-associated anogenital cancer. The gene calls are TRBV4-3 and TRBJ2-2; 8 bases are shared with TRBD1. The CDR3 here is CASSQDLRQGTYTGELFF. The CDR3 coding sequence is TGCGCCAGCAGCCAAGATTTGAGACAGGGGACATACACCGGGGAGCTGTTTTTT.